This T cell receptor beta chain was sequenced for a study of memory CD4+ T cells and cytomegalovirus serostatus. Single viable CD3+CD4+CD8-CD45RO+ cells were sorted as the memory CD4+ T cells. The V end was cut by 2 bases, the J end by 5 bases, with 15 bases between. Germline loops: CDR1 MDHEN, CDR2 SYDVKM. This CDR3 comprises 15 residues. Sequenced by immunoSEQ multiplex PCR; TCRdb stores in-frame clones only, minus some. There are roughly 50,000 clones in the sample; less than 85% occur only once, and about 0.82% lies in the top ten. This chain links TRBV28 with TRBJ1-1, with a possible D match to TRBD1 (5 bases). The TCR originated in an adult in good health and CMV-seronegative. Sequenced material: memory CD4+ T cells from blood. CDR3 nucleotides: TGTGCCAGCAGTTTACCCGGGGCCGGGGGAACTGAAGCTTTCTTT. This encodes CASSLPGAGGTEAFF.